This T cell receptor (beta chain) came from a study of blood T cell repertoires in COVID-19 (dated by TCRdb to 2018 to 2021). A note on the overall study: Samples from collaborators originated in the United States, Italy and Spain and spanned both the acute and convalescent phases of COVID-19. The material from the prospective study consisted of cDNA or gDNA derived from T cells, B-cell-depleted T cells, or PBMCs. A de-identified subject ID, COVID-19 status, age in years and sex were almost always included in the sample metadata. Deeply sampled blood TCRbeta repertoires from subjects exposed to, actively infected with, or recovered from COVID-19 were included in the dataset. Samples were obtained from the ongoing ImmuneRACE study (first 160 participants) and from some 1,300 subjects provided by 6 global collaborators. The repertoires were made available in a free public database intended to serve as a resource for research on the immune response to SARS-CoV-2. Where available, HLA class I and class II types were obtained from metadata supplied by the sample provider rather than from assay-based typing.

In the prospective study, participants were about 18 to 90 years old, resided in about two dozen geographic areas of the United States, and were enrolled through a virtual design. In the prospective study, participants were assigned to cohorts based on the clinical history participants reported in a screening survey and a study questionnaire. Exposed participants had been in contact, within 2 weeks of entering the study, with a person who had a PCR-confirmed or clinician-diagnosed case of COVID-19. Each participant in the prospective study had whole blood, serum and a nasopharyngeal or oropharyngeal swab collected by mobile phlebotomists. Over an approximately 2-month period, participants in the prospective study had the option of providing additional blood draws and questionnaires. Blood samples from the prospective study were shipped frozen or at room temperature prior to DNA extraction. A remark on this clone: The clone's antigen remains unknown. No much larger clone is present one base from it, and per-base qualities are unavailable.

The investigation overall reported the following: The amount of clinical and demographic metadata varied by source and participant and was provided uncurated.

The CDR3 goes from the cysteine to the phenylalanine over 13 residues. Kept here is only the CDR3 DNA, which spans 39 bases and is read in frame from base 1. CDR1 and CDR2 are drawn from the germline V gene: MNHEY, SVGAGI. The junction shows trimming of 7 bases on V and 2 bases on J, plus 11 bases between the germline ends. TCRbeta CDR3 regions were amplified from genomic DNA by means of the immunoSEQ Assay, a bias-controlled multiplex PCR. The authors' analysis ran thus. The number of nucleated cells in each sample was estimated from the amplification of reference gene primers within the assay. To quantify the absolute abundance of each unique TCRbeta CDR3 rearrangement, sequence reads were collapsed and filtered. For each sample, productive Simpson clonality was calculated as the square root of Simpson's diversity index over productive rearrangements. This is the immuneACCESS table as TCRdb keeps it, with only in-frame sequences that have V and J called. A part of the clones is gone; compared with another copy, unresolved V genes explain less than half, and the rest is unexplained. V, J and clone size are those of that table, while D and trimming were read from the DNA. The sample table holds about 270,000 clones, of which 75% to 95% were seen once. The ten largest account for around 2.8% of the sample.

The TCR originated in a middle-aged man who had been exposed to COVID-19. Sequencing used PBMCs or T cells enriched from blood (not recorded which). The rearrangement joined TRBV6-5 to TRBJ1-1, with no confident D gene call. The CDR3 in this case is CASTREGNTEAFF. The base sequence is TGTGCCAGCACCCGAGAGGGTAACACTGAAGCTTTCTTT.